One and the same sample provided the 9 T cell receptor beta chains below, sequenced in a study of blood T cell repertoires in COVID-19. Data came from immunoSEQ multiplex PCR; TCRdb stores just in-frame clones and leaves some out. The sample yields about 190,000 clones, 70% to 85% seen once. Specimen: PBMCs or T cells enriched from blood (not recorded which). These receptors all come from a woman aged 25-40 years who had recovered from COVID-19.

This clone was observed a single time. The chain carries TRBV4-1 and TRBJ2-3, with 8 bases lining up with TRBD2. The junction had 9 bases not matched to a gene; V was cut back by 0 bases and J by 7 bases. The CDR3 is 16 residues long. Germline V gene sequence: CDR1 MGHRA, CDR2 YSYEKL. The DNA for the CDR3 is TGCGCCAGCAGCCAAGATGAAGGCCTAGCGGGTTATACGCAGTATTTT. As protein: CASSQDEGLAGYTQYF.

The CDR3 loop is CASNKRQTGHGNTIYF. CDR3 DNA sequence: TGTGCCAGCAATAAACGACAGACTGGGCATGGAAACACCATATATTTT. The gene calls are TRBV28 and TRBJ1-3; D might be TRBD1 (5 bases). CDR3 length equals 16 residues. Germline V gene lookup returns CDR1 MDHEN and CDR2 SYDVKM. Trimming removed 7 bases from V and 3 bases from J, with 19 bases in between. Complete variable domain (other parts from reference TRBV28 and TRBJ1-3): DVKVTQSSRYLVKRTGEKVFLECVQDMDHENMFWYRQDPGLGLRLIYFSYDVKMKEKGDIPEGYSVSREKKERFSLILESASTNQTSMYLCASNKRQTGHGNTIYFGEGSWLTVV.

V gene TRBV28 combines with J gene TRBJ1-2; a possible D gene is TRBD1 (6 bases). Trimming stripped 5 bases from V and 2 bases from J, with 12 bases between. In germline, CDR1 is MDHEN, CDR2 SYDVKM. This CDR3 spans 14 amino acids. As DNA, the CDR3 is TGTGCCAGCAGTCCGGGACACAGAAACTATGGCTACACCTTC. Protein sequence: CASSPGHRNYGYTF.

The chain is built from TRBV7-9 and TRBJ1-1; a possible D gene is TRBD1 (6 bases). Trimming shortened V by 1 base and J by 8 bases, and 23 bases separated the two germline ends. CDR3 length equals 17 residues. Germline V lookup: CDR1 SEHNR, CDR2 FQNEAQ (reference sequence). The CDR3 nucleotides are TGTGCCAGCAGCTTAGGTGGGACGACAGGAGTAAGATCAGAAGCTTTCTTT. Translated, it gives CASSLGGTTGVRSEAFF.

This chain links TRBV19 with TRBJ2-1; TRBD2 matches at 15 bases. Germline-derived CDR1 and CDR2 are LNHDA and SQIVND (reference sequence). V was pared by 5 bases and J by 4 bases, with 6 bases of the junction left unmatched. This CDR3 contains 17 residues. CDR3 loop: CASSLPGLAGGYNEQFF. CDR3 DNA: TGTGCCAGTAGTTTGCCGGGACTAGCGGGAGGATACAATGAGCAGTTCTTC.

This clone has only one observation. This sequence joins TRBV5-1 and TRBJ1-4, with D maybe TRBD1 (6 bases). The CDR3 consists of 14 residues. Germline V gene data show CDR1 as SGHRS and CDR2 as YFSETQ. The germline V and J ends were trimmed by 6 bases and 5 bases, with 14 bases remaining between them. The CDR3 region is CASTTGRGNEKLFF. As DNA, the CDR3 is TGCGCCAGCACTACAGGGAGGGGGAATGAAAAACTGTTTTTT.

The V and J genes are TRBV5-1 and TRBJ2-7; tentative D call: TRBD2 (5 bases). Trimming removed 4 bases from V and 1 base from J, with 9 bases in between. The germline CDR1 and CDR2 sequences are SGHRS and YFSETQ. CDR3 size: 13 residues. The CDR3 protein is CASSHGLSYEQYF. The CDR3 DNA sequence: TGCGCCAGCAGCCATGGACTTTCCTACGAGCAGTACTTC.

The chain joins TRBV5-6 to TRBJ1-5, with D perhaps matching TRBD1 (6 bases). The CDR3 consists of 16 residues. Germline V gene lookup returns CDR1 SGHDT and CDR2 YYEEEE. V lost 5 bases and J lost 0, with 15 bases in between. The CDR3 loop reads CASRQSGTYSNQPQHF. CDR3 DNA sequence: TGTGCCAGCAGGCAATCCGGGACATATAGCAATCAGCCCCAGCATTTT.

This rearrangement joins TRBV28 to TRBJ2-7; perhaps TRBD2 as D (5 bases). The CDR3 length is 14 residues. In germline, CDR1 is MDHEN, CDR2 SYDVKM. V was cut by 7 bases and J by 3 bases, with 16 bases left in between. CDR3 amino acids: CASTSGSFYYEQYF. The CDR3 nucleotides read TGTGCCAGCACCTCGGGGTCCTTCTACTACGAGCAGTACTTC.